This T cell receptor beta chain was observed in a study of STAT5B mutations in CD4+ large granular lymphocyte leukemia. The study's findings and limits: Roughly a quarter of private leukemic clonotypes occurred rarely in other patients' non-leukemic repertoires.

Note on this clone: The antigen is not known.

Germline V gene lookup returns CDR1 GTSNPN and CDR2 SVGIG (reference sequence). The CDR3 is 15 residues long. The ends were cut back, 0 bases at V and 4 bases at J, with 15 bases in the middle. Repertoires were generated with immunoSEQ multiplex PCR, while TCRdb's copy carries only in-frame clones and drops some. The profile covers more than 35,000 clones, with approximately 85% appearing a single time and over 1% taken by the ten largest. This sequence originates from a human donor in good health. The rearrangement links TRBV30 to TRBJ2-5, with D perhaps matching TRBD2 (7 bases). Sequenced material: CD4+ T cells from blood buffy coats. CDR3 protein: CAWSVARGGGETQYF. CDR3 DNA: TGTGCCTGGAGTGTTGCGAGGGGAGGGGGAGAGACCCAGTACTTC.